This TCR beta chain comes out of a study of response to subunit inactivated influenza vaccine (dated by TCRdb to about 2018). Regarding the research as a whole: Deep quantitative profiling of the T cell receptor repertoire was used in the study to follow responses to a trivalent subunit inactivated influenza vaccine.

Libraries were made using RT-PCR. TCRdb names Illumina HiSeq 2500 as the instrument used. Using fastp at Q25 and MiXCR, TCRdb reprocessed the public reads and kept productive beta chains. Every entry covers one CDR3 protein and lists the most common genes and DNA from its rows. The sample table records a few hundred thousand distinct CDR3 sequences; 21% of these occur just once. Together, the top ten hold 10% to 13% of the sample. What the research found in general, with its limitations: The authors proposed that each seasonal influenza vaccination may bring in only a limited number of new T cells.

Comment on this clonotype: There is no known antigen for this receptor. Per-base qualities were not stored, and no clone one base away is much larger.

CDR1 and CDR2 are drawn from the germline V gene (reference sequence): MNHEY, SMNVEV. The CDR3 holds 14 amino acids from the cysteine to the phenylalanine. CDR3 DNA is the only sequence kept; it has 42 bases, read in frame from the first base. Trimming at the junction amounts to 7 bases on V and 7 bases on J, and the germline ends lie 17 bases apart. The rearrangement combines TRBV27 with TRBJ2-1; TRBD2 is a weak D gene call, 7 bases matching. The TCR comes from a man aged 45 to 70 who received an inactivated influenza vaccine. Donor details come from another sample of the same person, matched by shared clones. The starting material was PBMCs from blood, obtained about 20 months after vaccination. This receptor has the CDR3 CASTTGGGINEQFF. The DNA is as follows: TGTGCCAGCACAACTGGCGGGGGCATAAATGAGCAGTTCTTC.